The 10 T cell receptor beta chains reported below all come from one sample, sequenced in a study of blood T cell repertoires in COVID-19. Sequencing was performed with immunoSEQ multiplex PCR; in TCRdb, only in-frame clones are kept and a portion is missing. The top ten clones hold 4.1% of a sample with approximately 230,000 clones, 75% to 90% of them seen once. Sequenced sample: PBMCs or T cells enriched from blood (not recorded which). These receptors originate from a woman in her thirties who had recovered from COVID-19.

For the CDR3, the DNA is TGTGCCAGTAGTATACAACAGGGTGTAGGTGGCTACACCTTC. Residues: CASSIQQGVGGYTF. The chain carries TRBV19 and TRBJ1-2; weak D call: TRBD1 (6 bases). This CDR3 is built from 14 residues. Germline CDR1 LNHDA, CDR2 SQIVND (reference sequence). Trimming pared 2 bases from V and 7 bases from J, leaving 14 bases between.

The rearrangement links TRBV2 to TRBJ2-1, with TRBD2 as a possible D gene (7 bases). Trimming left V 4 bases short and J 6 bases short, with 19 bases between. Germline V lookup: CDR1 SNHLY, CDR2 FYNNEI. The CDR3 covers 16 residues. For the CDR3, the DNA is TGTGCCAGCAGTGTATACCAGCGGGGACACGGCAATGAGCAGTTCTTC. Amino acid sequence: CASSVYQRGHGNEQFF.

A few counts support this clone. The genes are TRBV19 and TRBJ1-1; D possibly corresponds to TRBD1 (5 bases). Per germline, CDR1 LNHDA and CDR2 SQIVND (reference sequence). V dropped 3 bases and J dropped 4 bases, with 15 bases sitting between them. The CDR3 loop spans 15 amino acids. CDR3 coding DNA: TGTGCCAGTAGTATTCCAGCCAGGGAAGGCACTGAAGCTTTCTTT. Translation gives CASSIPAREGTEAFF.

The CDR3 nucleotides read TGTGCCAGTAGTATCAACGGACAGGGCAGCACAGATACGCAGTATTTT. Its translation is CASSINGQGSTDTQYF. The chain is built from TRBV19 and TRBJ2-3; 8 bases align to TRBD1. Germline V lookup: CDR1 LNHDA, CDR2 SQIVND (reference sequence). The CDR3 loop spans 16 amino acids. The V and J ends lost 3 bases and 0 bases, in that order; junction bases with no gene match: 5.

V usage is TRBV3-1 (or the pseudogene TRBV3-2) and J usage is TRBJ1-5, with 7 positions matching TRBD1. This CDR3 is built from 14 residues. V trimming: 9 bases; J trimming: 6 bases; junction bases outside the gene matches: 11. Per germline, CDR1 LGHDT and CDR2 YNNKEL (reference sequence). The CDR3 loop is CARCEDRPTQPQHF. DNA of the CDR3: TGTGCCAGATGTGAGGACAGGCCAACTCAGCCCCAGCATTTT.

The rearrangement uses TRBV15 and TRBJ1-3, with 9 nucleotides matching TRBD1. CDR1 and CDR2 (germline): LNHNV, YYDKDF (reference sequence). Unmatched junction bases numbered 7, after V lost 1 base and J lost 3 bases. This CDR3 has 17 amino acids. CDR3 DNA sequence: TGTGCCACCAGCAGAGCTGGGGACAGGGCTTTTGGAAACACCATATATTTT. This codes for CATSRAGDRAFGNTIYF.

The chain employs TRBV5-6 and TRBJ1-5, with D possibly matching TRBD1 (5 bases). Per the germline V gene, CDR1 is SGHDT and CDR2 is YYEEEE. The V end lost 1 base, the J end lost 1 base, and 9 bases lay between the germline ends. The CDR3 contains 15 residues. The CDR3 DNA is TGTGCCAGCAGCTTGAGGGGACTAAGCAATCAGCCCCAGCATTTT. Encoded protein: CASSLRGLSNQPQHF. Supplemented by reference TRBV5-6 and TRBJ1-5, the full variable domain reads DAGVTQSPTHLIKTRGQQVTLRCSPKSGHDTVSWYQQALGQGPQFIFQYYEEEERQRGNFPDRFSGHQFPNYSSELNVNALLLGDSALYLCASSLRGLSNQPQHFGDGTRLSIL.

J is TRBJ1-2 and V is TRBV24-1; D is undetermined. The V gene lost 5 bases and the J gene lost 5 bases, with 8 bases spanning the gap. Germline CDR1 KGHDR, CDR2 SFDVKD. The CDR3 sequence is 12 residues long. CDR3 sequence (DNA): TGTGCCACCAGTGCCCCGGGGTATGGCTACACCTTC. The encoded protein is CATSAPGYGYTF.

V usage is TRBV10-3 and J usage is TRBJ1-1, with D perhaps matching TRBD1 (5 bases). This CDR3 region has 11 residues. Germline V gene lookup returns CDR1 ENHRY and CDR2 SYGVKD. V dropped 8 bases and J dropped 5 bases, with 9 bases sitting between them. CDR3 nucleotide sequence: TGTGCCATCCGGGGGACTACTGAAGCTTTCTTT. Encoded protein: CAIRGTTEAFF.

V and J are TRBV21-1 and TRBJ2-1; TRBD2, the table's D call, was not compared with the DNA. TRBV21-1 is annotated as a pseudogene. The CDR3 length is 14 residues. CDR3 bases: TGTGCCAAAGCGGGAGGGCTTTTATACAATGAGCAGTTCTTC. This translates into CAKAGGLLYNEQFF.